In this sample, the clone carrying this T cell receptor (beta chain) turned up once. Its matching antigen is unknown. Other DNA sequences from this sample encode an identical CDR3 as well. These data come from a study of shared clonotypes between healthy human individuals. Background on the study: The people who gave samples were a couple of women and a few men aged 18 to 49. Study-wide results and limits: Clonotype sharing among the donors was expected to vary with sequencing depth.

Libraries were prepared by immunoSEQ multiplex PCR; TCRdb keeps only in-frame clonotypes and omits some of them. The sample holds some 2 million clones, roughly 95% seen once. Per germline, CDR1 SGHTA and CDR2 FQGNSA. Between the trimmed V and J ends, which lost 5 bases and 7 bases, there was a span of 9 bases. The CDR3 is made up of 13 amino acids. The chain recombines TRBV7-2 with TRBJ1-6; D is unresolved. The specimen was naive CD4+ T cells sorted from blood. Specified subset: CD45RA+ positively selected. This sequence originates from a man younger than 35 in good health. The CDR3 DNA is TGTGCCAGCAGCCTCTCTAGCAATTCACCCCTCCACTTT. Protein: CASSLSSNSPLHF.